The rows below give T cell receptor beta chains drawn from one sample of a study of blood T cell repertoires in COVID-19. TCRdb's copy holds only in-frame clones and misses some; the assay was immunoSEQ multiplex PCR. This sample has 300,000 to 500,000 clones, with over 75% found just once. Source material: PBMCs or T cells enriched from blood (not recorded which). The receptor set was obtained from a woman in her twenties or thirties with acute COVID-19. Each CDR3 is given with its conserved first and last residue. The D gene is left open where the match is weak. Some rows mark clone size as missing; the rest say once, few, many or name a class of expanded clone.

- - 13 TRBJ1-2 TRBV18 TGTGCCAGCTCACCTTTGGGGGCAGGTGGCTACACCTTC CASSPLGAGGYTF
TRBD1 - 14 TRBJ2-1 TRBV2 TGTGCCAGCAGGAGGGGCGGACAGGGCTATGAGCAGTTCTTC CASRRGGQGYEQFF
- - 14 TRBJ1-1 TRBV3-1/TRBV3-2 TGTGCCAGCAGCCAGGCCCAGAAGAACACTGAAGCTTTCTTT CASSQAQKNTEAFF
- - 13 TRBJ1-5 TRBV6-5 TGTGCCAGCAGTTACGGGGCAAATCAGCCCCAGCATTTT CASSYGANQPQHF
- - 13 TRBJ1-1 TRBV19 TGTGCCAGTAGTTTGGGGCGGAACACTGAAGCTTTCTTT CASSLGRNTEAFF
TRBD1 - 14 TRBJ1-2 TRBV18 TGTGCCAGCTCACCACCGGACAGGGCGCGAGGCTACACCTTC CASSPPDRARGYTF
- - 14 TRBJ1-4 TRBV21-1 TGTGCCAGCGTCATCCACCACTTTAATGAAAAACTGTTTTTT CASVIHHFNEKLFF
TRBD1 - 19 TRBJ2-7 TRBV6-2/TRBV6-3 TGTGCCAGCAGTTACAACGCAGCCGGACAGGGCTCCGGGGTATACGAGCAGTACTTC CASSYNAAGQGSGVYEQYF
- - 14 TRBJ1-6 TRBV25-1 TGTGCCAGCAGTGGTACTCGTAATAATTCACCCCTCCACTTT CASSGTRNNSPLHF
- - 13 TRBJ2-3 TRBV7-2 TGTGCCAGCACCGTAAGGGGGGGGGATACGCAGTATTTT CASTVRGGDTQYF
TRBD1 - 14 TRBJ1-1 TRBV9 TGTGCCAGCAGCGTAGGCCCCACAGGGGATGAAGCTTTCTTT CASSVGPTGDEAFF
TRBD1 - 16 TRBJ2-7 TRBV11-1 TGTGCCAGCAGCTTTACGGGACAGGGATCCCCTTACGAGCAGTACTTC CASSFTGQGSPYEQYF
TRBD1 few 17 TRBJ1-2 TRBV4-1 TGCGCCAGCAGCCAGCAGTTTTCGGGACAGGGGGTAATTGGCTACACCTTC CASSQQFSGQGVIGYTF
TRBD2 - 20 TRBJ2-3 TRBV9 TGTGCCAGCGGCTACGGCACTCGGGCTAGCGGGGGACAAGGCCCAGATACGCAGTATTTT CASGYGTRASGGQGPDTQYF
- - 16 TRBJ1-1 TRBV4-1 TGCGCCAGCAGCCAAGCTCCCGACAGGTTTAACACTGAAGCTTTCTTT CASSQAPDRFNTEAFF
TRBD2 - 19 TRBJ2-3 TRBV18 TGTGCCAGCTCACGGCGACTAGCGGGCACTCTAGAGTCAGCAGATACGCAGTATTTT CASSRRLAGTLESADTQYF
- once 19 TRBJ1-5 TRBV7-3 TGTGCCAGCAGCTTAGAGGGTAAGCGTGACTCTCATAGCAATCAGCCCCAGCATTTT CASSLEGKRDSHSNQPQHF
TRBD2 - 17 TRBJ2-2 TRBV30 TGTGCCTGGAGTGGGTATCTGGGGGGGACGGACACCGGGGAGCTGTTTTTT CAWSGYLGGTDTGELFF
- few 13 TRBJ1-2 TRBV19 TGTGCCAGTAGTCTACAGGGCAACTATGGCTACACCTTC CASSLQGNYGYTF
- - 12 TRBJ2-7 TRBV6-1 TGTGCCAGCAGTGAATTTCTCGGCGAGCAGTACTTC CASSEFLGEQYF
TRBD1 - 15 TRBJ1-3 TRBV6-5 TGTGCCAGCAGTTTCAGACAGGGGGTTAGAAACACCATATATTTT CASSFRQGVRNTIYF
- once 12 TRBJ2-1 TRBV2 TGTGCCAGCACCCTAATGCGCGGAGAGCAGTTCTTC CASTLMRGEQFF
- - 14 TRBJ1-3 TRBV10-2 TGCGCCAGCAGTGGATCCGGGACTGGAAACACCATATATTTT CASSGSGTGNTIYF
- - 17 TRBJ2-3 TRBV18 TGTGCCAGCTCACCATATGAGGTTGGACTTAGCACAGATACGCAGTATTTT CASSPYEVGLSTDTQYF
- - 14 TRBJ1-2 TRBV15 TGTGCCACCAGCAGAGCTCGGGAAAACTATGGCTACACCTTC CATSRARENYGYTF
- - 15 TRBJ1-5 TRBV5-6 TGTGCCAGCAGCCAACAGGGCTCGGGCAATCAGCCCCAGCATTTT CASSQQGSGNQPQHF
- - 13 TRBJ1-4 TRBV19 TGTGCCAGTACGCCCAGGTATGATGAAAAACTGTTTTTT CASTPRYDEKLFF
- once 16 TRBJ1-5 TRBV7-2 TGTGCCAGCAGCTTATTCCGACGCGGTAGCAATCAGCCCCAGCATTTT CASSLFRRGSNQPQHF
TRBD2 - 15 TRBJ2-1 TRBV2 TGTGCCAGTACCTTGGGACTAGCGGGGGCCAATGAGCAGTTCTTC CASTLGLAGANEQFF
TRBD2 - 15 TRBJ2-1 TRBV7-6 TGTGCCAGCAGCTTTAATAGCGGGGCTTACAATGAGCAGTTCTTC CASSFNSGAYNEQFF
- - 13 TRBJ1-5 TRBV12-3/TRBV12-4 TGTGCCAGCAGTTTAAGAACGGATCAGCCCCAGCATTTT CASSLRTDQPQHF
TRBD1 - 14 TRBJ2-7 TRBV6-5 TGTGCCAGCAGTCCTAACAGGGGTCCCGACGAGCAGTACTTC CASSPNRGPDEQYF
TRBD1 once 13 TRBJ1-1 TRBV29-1 TGCAGCTTACAGACAGGGGTGAACACTGAAGCTTTCTTT CSLQTGVNTEAFF
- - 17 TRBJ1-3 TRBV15 TGTGCCACCAGCAGAGGCGGGGCGAGGTCTTCTGGAAACACCATATATTTT CATSRGGARSSGNTIYF
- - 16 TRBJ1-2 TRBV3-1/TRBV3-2 TGTGCCAGCAGTCCAAGACAGACCCACGCAGAAAATGGCTACACCTTC CASSPRQTHAENGYTF
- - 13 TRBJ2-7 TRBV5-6 TGTGCCAGCACCCTGGGCGCTACAGGGAACCTGTACTTC CASTLGATGNLYF
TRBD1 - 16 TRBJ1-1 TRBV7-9 TGTGCCAGCAGCCCCGAGGGACAGGTTTTCTTTGCTGAAGCTTTCTTT CASSPEGQVFFAEAFF
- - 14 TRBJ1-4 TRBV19 TGTGCCAGTCGATACGGCAGGGAAAATGAAAAACTGTTTTTT CASRYGRENEKLFF